This record concerns one TCR beta chain sequence. Its cognate antigen is unknown. These data belong to a study of lymphopenia after photon versus proton radiotherapy. Whole-study findings and limits: Proton therapy kept repertoires fairly stable, unlike photons, which gained effector/memory cells. Post-nadir TCR diversity decline inversely tracked overall survival among those who died. Only patients who died were analyzed for survival; proton advantage is unproven. After lymphocyte nadir, photon-treated repertoires showed oligoclonal expansion, especially CD8+ Temra.

The protocol was immunoSEQ multiplex PCR, while the TCRdb copy is restricted to in-frame clones and leaves out a portion. The sample consists of more than 80,000 clones, around four fifths of them appearing once. Trimming shortened V by 5 bases and J by 4 bases, and 11 bases separated the two germline ends. The CDR3 runs to 13 residues. Germline V gene data show CDR1 as SEHNR and CDR2 as FQNEAQ (reference sequence). V and J are TRBV7-9 and TRBJ2-5; the D is unclear. Sequences were derived from peripheral blood, sampled from a patient treated with proton-based radiotherapy. The receptor's source is a man aged 55 to 70 with pancreatic cancer. CDR3 in amino acids: CASSPRTAETQYF. CDR3 DNA sequence: TGTGCCAGCAGCCCCCGGACCGCAGAGACCCAGTACTTC. The whole variable domain, remainder taken from reference TRBV7-9 and TRBJ2-5, is DTGVSQNPRHKITKRGQNVTFRCDPISEHNRLYWYRQTLGQGPEFLTYFQNEAQLEKSRLLSDRFSAERPKGSFSTLEIQRTEQGDSAMYLCASSPRTAETQYFGPGTRLLVL.